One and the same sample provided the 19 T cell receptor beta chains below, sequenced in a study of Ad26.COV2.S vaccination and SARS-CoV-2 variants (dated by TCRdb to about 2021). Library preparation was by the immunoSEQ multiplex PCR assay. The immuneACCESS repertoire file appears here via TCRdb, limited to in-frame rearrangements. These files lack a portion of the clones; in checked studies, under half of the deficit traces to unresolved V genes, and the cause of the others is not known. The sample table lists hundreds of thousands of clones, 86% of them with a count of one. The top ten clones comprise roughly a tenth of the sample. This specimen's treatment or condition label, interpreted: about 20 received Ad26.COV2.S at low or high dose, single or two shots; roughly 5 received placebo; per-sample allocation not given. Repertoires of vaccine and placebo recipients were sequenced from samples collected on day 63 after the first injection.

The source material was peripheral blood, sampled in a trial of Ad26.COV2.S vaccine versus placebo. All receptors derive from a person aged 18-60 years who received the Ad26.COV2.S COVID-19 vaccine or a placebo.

In DNA, the CDR3 is TGTGCCAGCAGCTTATCGGCAGGAGAGACCCAGTACTTC. Residues: CASSLSAGETQYF. The J gene is TRBJ2-5, the V gene TRBV7-2, with D unclear. The CDR3 is 13 amino acids. Germline V gene lookup returns CDR1 SGHTA and CDR2 FQGNSA. The germline V and J ends were trimmed by 2 bases and 4 bases, with 8 bases remaining between them.

This CDR3 reads CASSQSTGGNEKLFF. In nucleotides, the CDR3 is TGCGCCAGCAGCCAATCGACAGGGGGTAATGAAAAACTGTTTTTT. The V call is TRBV4-1, the J call TRBJ1-4; 9 nucleotides agree with TRBD1. V was clipped by 2 bases and J by 4 bases; unmatched bases: 2. Germline V gene lookup returns CDR1 MGHRA and CDR2 YSYEKL. CDR3 length: 15 residues.

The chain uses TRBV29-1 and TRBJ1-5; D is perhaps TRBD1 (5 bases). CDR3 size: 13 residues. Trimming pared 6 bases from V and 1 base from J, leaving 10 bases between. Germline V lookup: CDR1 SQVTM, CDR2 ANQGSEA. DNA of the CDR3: TGCAGCGTCGGGACGGCCAGCAATCAGCCCCAGCATTTT. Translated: CSVGTASNQPQHF. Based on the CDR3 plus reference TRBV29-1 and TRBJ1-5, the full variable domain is SAVISQKPSRDICQRGTSLTIQCQVDSQVTMMFWYRQQPGQSLTLIATANQGSEATYESGFVIDKFPISRPNLTFSTLTVSNMSPEDSSIYLCSVGTASNQPQHFGDGTRLSIL.

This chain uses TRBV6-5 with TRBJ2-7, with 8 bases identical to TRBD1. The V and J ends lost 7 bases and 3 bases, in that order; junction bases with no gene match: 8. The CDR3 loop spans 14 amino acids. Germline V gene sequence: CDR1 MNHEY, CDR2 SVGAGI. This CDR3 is CASNRQGMVYEQYF. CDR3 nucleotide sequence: TGTGCCAGCAATCGACAGGGGATGGTCTACGAGCAGTACTTC.

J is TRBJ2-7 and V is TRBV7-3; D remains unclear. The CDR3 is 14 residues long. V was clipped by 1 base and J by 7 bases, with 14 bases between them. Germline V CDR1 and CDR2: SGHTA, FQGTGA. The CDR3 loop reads CASSLSAASREQYF. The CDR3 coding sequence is TGTGCCAGCAGCTTAAGTGCTGCCTCGAGGGAGCAGTACTTC.

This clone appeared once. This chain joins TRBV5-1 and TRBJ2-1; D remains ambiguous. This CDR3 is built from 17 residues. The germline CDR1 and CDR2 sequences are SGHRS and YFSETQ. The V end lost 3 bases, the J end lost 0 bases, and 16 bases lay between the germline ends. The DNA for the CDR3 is TGCGCCAGCAGCTCCACCACTTCCGCCAGCTCCTACAATGAGCAGTTCTTC. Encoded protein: CASSSTTSASSYNEQFF.

DNA of the CDR3: TGTGCCATCAGGCCCGGGACAGGGGATAATCAGCCCCAGCATTTT. This codes for CAIRPGTGDNQPQHF. The V gene is TRBV10-3, the J gene TRBJ1-5; 10 bases fit TRBD1. This CDR3 is 15 amino acids long. J was trimmed by 4 bases and V by 6 bases; bases with no gene match: 6. From germline, CDR1 is ENHRY and CDR2 SYGVKD.

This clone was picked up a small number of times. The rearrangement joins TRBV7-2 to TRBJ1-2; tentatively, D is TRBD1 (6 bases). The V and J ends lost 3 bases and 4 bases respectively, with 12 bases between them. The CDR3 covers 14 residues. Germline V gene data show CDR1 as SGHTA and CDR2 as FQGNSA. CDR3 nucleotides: TGTGCCAGCAGCTTTCGGGGGGCGACCTATGGCTACACCTTC. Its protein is CASSFRGATYGYTF.

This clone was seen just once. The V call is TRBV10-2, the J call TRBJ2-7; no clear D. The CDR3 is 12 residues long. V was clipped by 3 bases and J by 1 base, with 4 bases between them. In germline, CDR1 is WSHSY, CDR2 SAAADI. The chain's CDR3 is CASSDHSYEQYF. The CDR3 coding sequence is TGCGCCAGCAGTGATCATTCCTACGAGCAGTACTTC.

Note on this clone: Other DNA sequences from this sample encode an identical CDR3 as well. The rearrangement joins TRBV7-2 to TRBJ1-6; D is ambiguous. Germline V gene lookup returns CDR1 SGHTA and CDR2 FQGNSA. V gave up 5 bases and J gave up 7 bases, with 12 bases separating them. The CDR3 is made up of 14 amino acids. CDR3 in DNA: TGTGCCAGCAGCCCCGGACGAGACAATTCACCCCTCCACTTT. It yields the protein CASSPGRDNSPLHF. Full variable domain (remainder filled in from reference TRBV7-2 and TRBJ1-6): GAGVSQSPSNKVTEKGKDVELRCDPISGHTALYWYRQSLGQGLEFLIYFQGNSAPDKSGLPSDRFSAERTGGSVSTLTIQRTQQEDSAVYLCASSPGRDNSPLHFGNGTRLTVT.

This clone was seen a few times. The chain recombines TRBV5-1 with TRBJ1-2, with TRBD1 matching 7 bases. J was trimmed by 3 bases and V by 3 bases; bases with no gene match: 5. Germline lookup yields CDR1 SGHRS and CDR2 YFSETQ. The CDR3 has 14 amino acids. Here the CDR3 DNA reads TGCGCCAGCAGCTCGACAGGGAGTGACTATGGCTACACCTTC. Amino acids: CASSSTGSDYGYTF.

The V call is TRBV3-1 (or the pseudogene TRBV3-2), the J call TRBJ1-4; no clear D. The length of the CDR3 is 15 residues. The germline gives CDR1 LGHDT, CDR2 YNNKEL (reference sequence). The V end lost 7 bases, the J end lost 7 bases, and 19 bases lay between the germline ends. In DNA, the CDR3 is TGTGCCAGCACTCCTCTGGGCCTCGTCGGTGAAAAACTGTTTTTT. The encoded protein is CASTPLGLVGEKLFF.

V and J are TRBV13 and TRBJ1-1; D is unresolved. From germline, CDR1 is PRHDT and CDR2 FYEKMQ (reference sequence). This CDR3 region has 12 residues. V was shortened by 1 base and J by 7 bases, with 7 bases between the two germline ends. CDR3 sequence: CASSLDGFEAFF. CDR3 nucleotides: TGTGCCAGCAGCTTAGATGGTTTTGAAGCTTTCTTT. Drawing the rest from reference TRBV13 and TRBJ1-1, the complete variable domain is AAGVIQSPRHLIKEKRETATLKCYPIPRHDTVYWYQQGPGQDPQFLISFYEKMQSDKGSIPDRFSAQQFSDYHSELNMSSLELGDSALYFCASSLDGFEAFFGQGTRLTVV.

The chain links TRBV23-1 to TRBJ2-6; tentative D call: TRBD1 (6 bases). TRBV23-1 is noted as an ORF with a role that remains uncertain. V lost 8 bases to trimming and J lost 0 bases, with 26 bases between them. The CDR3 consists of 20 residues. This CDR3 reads CASPIPQTDRRCSGANVLTF. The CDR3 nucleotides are TGCGCCAGCCCTATACCCCAAACCGACAGGCGGTGCTCTGGGGCCAACGTCCTGACTTTC.

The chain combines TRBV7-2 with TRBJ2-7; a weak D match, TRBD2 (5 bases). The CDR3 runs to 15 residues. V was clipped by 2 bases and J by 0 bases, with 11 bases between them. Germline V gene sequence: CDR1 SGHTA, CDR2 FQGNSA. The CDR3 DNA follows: TGTGCCAGCAGCTTATATGTCGGGAACTCCTACGAGCAGTACTTC. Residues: CASSLYVGNSYEQYF.

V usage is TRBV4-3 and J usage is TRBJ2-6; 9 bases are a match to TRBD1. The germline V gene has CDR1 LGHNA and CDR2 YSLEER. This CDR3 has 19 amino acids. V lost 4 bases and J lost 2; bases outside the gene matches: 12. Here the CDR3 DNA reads TGCGCCAGCAGCCTCTCACCGGGACAGGGATTTGCTGGGGCCAACGTCCTGACTTTC. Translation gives CASSLSPGQGFAGANVLTF.

CDR3 in amino acids: CASSDTEQPNTEAFF. The CDR3 DNA reads as TGTGCCAGCAGCGACACGGAACAGCCGAACACTGAAGCTTTCTTT. This rearrangement joins TRBV9 to TRBJ1-1; D gene ambiguous. The CDR3 totals 15 residues. The germline V and J ends were trimmed by 3 bases and 1 base, with 13 bases remaining between them. The germline gives CDR1 SGDLS, CDR2 YYNGEE.

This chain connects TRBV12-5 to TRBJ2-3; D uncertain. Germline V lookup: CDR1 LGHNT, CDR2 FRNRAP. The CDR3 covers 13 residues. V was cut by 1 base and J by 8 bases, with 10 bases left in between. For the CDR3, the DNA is TGTGCTAGTGGTTTGGATTTTTTGGGTACGCAGTATTTT. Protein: CASGLDFLGTQYF.

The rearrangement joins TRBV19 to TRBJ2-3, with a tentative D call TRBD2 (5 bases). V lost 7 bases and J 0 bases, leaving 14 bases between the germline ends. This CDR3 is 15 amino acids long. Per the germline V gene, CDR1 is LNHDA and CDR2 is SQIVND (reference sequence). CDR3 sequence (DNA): TGTGCCAGTACCGCCCGCGGGCAAAGCACAGATACGCAGTATTTT. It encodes CASTARGQSTDTQYF.